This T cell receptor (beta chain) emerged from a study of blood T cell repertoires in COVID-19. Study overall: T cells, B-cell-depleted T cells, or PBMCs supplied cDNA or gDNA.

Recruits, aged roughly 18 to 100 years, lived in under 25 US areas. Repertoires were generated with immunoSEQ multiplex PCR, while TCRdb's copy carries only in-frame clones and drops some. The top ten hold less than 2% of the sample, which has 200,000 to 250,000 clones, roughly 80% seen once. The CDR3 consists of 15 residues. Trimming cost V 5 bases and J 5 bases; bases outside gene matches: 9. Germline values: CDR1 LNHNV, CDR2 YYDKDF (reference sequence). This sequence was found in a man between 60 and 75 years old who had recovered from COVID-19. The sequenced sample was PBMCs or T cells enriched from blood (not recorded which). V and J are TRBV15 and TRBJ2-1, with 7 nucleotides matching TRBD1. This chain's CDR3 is CATSESTGTDNEQFF. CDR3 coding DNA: TGTGCCACCAGCGAATCGACAGGGACGGACAATGAGCAGTTCTTC.